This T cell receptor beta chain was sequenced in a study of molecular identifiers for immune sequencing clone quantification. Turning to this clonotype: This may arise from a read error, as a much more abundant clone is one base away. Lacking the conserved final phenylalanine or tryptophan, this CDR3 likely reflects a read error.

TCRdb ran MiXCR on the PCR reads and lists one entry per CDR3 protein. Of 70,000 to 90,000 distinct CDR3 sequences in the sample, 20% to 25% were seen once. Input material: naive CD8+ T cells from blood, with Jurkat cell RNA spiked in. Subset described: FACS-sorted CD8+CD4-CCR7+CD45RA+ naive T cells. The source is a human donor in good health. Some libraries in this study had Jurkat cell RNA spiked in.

The CDR3 is CASSLLGHDLVNEKLFL. In DNA form, the CDR3 reads TGTGCCAGCAGCTTACTGGGGCACGATTTAGTTAATGAAAAACTGTTTCTT. V and J are TRBV7-9 and TRBJ1-4, with D possibly being TRBD1 (5 bases). Deletions cut 2 bases from V and 4 bases from J, with 17 bases between. CDR1 and CDR2 from the germline V gene are SEHNR and FQNEAQ (reference sequence). CDR3 length equals 17 residues.